This record concerns one T cell receptor (beta chain) sequence. The target of this receptor is not known. No base qualities exist here, and no much larger clone lies one base off it. The record originates from a study of radiation and T cells in renal cell carcinoma (dated by TCRdb to 2020 to 2022). Regarding the research as a whole: Samples were obtained from a clinical trial, in which 15 Gy stereotactic body radiation therapy was delivered to primary renal cell carcinomas and nephrectomy was performed 4 weeks later. A total of some 51 samples underwent TCR beta sequencing, made up of roughly 26 tumors and around 27 peripheral blood samples. A total of 4 million to 5 million unique CDR3 nucleotide sequences, encoding around 2.7 million unique CDR3 amino acid sequences, were found across all 53 samples. The paper as a whole reports these results and caveats: In blood, the top tumor clonotypes increased between baseline and 2 weeks post-radiation and then shrank by 4 weeks, which suggests that tumor-resident clones expanded only transiently. With a single-armed trial design, the study had no way to address how radiation dose or scheduling affects the TCR repertoire. Because pretreatment tumor biopsies were not available, the baseline intratumoral presence of clonotypes could not be determined. Dynamics of the blood repertoire were not tracked past 4 weeks after treatment.

Read against the paper, the sample's time point label means: blood 2 weeks post-SBRT. Read against the paper, the sample's treatment or condition label means: 15 Gy SBRT to primary tumor, nephrectomy 4 weeks later. Serial peripheral blood from radiation-treated patients was sampled at baseline, 2 weeks and 4 weeks after SBRT to track tumor-enriched clonotypes. Renal cell carcinoma with clear cell pathology was present in all patients. Genomic DNA for TCR sequencing was prepared using the QIAamp DNA Blood Mini Kit (Qiagen). Samples were included in the analyses only if all quality control checks were passed. CDR1 is given as SNHLY and CDR2 as FYNNEI, both from the germline V gene. From its cysteine to its phenylalanine, the CDR3 spans 16 amino acids. Only CDR3 DNA remains: 48 bases, in frame from the first base. V is pruned by 6 bases and J by 5 bases, leaving 10 bases of the junction without a gene match.

TCR beta libraries were generated from genomic DNA with the immunoSEQ kit, following the manufacturer's recommendations. To prepare libraries, a first multiplex PCR with proprietary primers was run, followed by a second PCR that added unique barcodes, and a bead cleanup was done after each round. Each sample batch included a kit-provided positive control reaction and a negative control reaction. The final libraries were assessed on an Agilent 4200 TapeStation D1000 ScreenTape, pooled by volume, and quantified by qPCR. An Illumina NextSeq500 fitted with a MidOutput 150-cycle cartridge performed the sequencing, running 156 Read1 cycles and 15 Index1 cycles with the kit's custom primers. The pooled library was loaded at roughly 1 pM with around 20% PhiX control spiked in. On the authors' methods: The vendor-processed data were analyzed in R, and a clonotype was defined as all T cells that share the same CDR3 nucleotide sequence. For clone abundance analyses, frequencies were normalized to the 10,000 most abundant clones in each sample. Public T cell clones, averaging fewer than five per sample, were removed before analysis. A difference in abundance of at least 32-fold between compartments was used to define tumor-enriched and baseline blood-enriched clonotypes. A beta-binomial differential abundance model was applied to find clonotypes that expanded or contracted between blood time points. Tumor-blood repertoire similarity was measured with the Baroni-Urbani and Buser coefficient, and groups were compared using two-tailed Wilcoxon tests in R. TCRdb took this table from immuneACCESS and kept in-frame rearrangements with V and J called. Such tables lack part of the clones; where checked against another copy, unresolved V genes explain under half of the gap, and the rest is unexplained. The DNA was the basis for D and trimming; V, J and clone size are from that table. The table for this sample lists about 120,000 clones; around 80% of them were counted only once. The top ten constitute about 5.3% of the sample.

In this chain, TRBV2 is recombined with TRBJ2-3, and 11 junctional nucleotides match TRBD2. The sequence came from a man over 45 with renal cell carcinoma. Material: blood, obtained from a patient whose treatment included radiotherapy and nephrectomy. Read as DNA, the sequence is TGTGCCAGCAGGGGGGGACCGGGACTAGCGGTAGATACGCAGTATTTT. It encodes CASRGGPGLAVDTQYF.